These 22 T cell receptor beta chains share one sample of origin, sequenced in a study of cytomegalovirus exposure and HLA in healthy donors. The data were produced by immunoSEQ multiplex PCR, yet TCRdb's version contains in-frame clones alone and is incomplete. Of hundreds of thousands of clones listed, over 70% are singletons. Material for sequencing was PBMCs. The receptors stem from a woman aged 25 to 39 in good health and CMV-seropositive.

This sequence joins TRBV2 and TRBJ2-1, with 14 bases identical to TRBD2. The ends lost 7 bases at V and 2 bases at J; junction bases unmatched: 10. Germline-derived CDR1 and CDR2 are SNHLY and FYNNEI. The CDR3 has 18 residues. The CDR3 DNA reads as TGTGCCAGCAAGGAGGGACTAGCGGGAGATCGGACCTACAATGAGCAGTTCTTC. This encodes CASKEGLAGDRTYNEQFF.

CDR3 DNA sequence: TGTGCCAGCTCACCTACCACCAGGGATACTGAAGCTTTCTTT. Protein product: CASSPTTRDTEAFF. The gene calls are TRBV18 and TRBJ1-1; a weak D match, TRBD1 (5 bases). This CDR3 comprises 14 residues. Per the germline V gene, CDR1 is KGHSH and CDR2 is LQKENI. Trimming took off 3 bases at V and 5 bases at J, with 13 bases between the two ends.

The chain joins TRBV5-4 to TRBJ2-7, with 8 bases aligning to TRBD1. CDR1 and CDR2 from the germline V gene are SGHNT and YYREEE (reference sequence). The CDR3 is 14 amino acids. V was clipped by 1 base and J by 2 bases; unmatched bases: 2. The CDR3 region has the DNA TGTGCCAGCAGCTTGTGGACAGGGACCTACGAGCAGTACTTC. Its translation is CASSLWTGTYEQYF.

V usage is TRBV29-1 and J usage is TRBJ2-1; TRBD2 agrees at 8 bases. The CDR3 is 14 residues long. Germline trimming cut 7 bases from V and 0 bases from J; bases unmatched to any gene: 5. Germline values: CDR1 SQVTM, CDR2 ANQGSEA. CDR3 sequence (DNA): TGCAGCGCCGCCACTAGCGGCTCCTACAATGAGCAGTTCTTC. Its translation: CSAATSGSYNEQFF.

The CDR3 region is CASRGTGSNIQYF. CDR3 nucleotide sequence: TGTGCCAGCAGGGGGACAGGGAGTAACATTCAGTACTTC. V is TRBV6-1 and J is TRBJ2-4, with 9 bases identical to TRBD1. Germline CDR1 is MNHNS and CDR2 is SASEGT. V shed 6 bases and J 7 bases; nucleotides not matched to a gene: 4. The CDR3 is made up of 13 amino acids.

This clone was seen once. The chain is built from TRBV6-4 and TRBJ2-3, with TRBD2 matching 7 bases. The CDR3 consists of 14 residues. Germline V gives CDR1 MRHNA, CDR2 SNTAGT. The trim removed 4 bases at V and 1 base at J, leaving 2 bases unmatched. CDR3 DNA sequence: TGTGCCAGCAGTGCGGGAGGAGGCACAGATACGCAGTATTTT. This sequence encodes CASSAGGGTDTQYF.

This chain joins TRBV27 and TRBJ2-5; the match to TRBD2 covers 14 bases. CDR1 and CDR2 from the germline V gene are MNHEY and SMNVEV (reference sequence). The V and J ends lost 5 bases and 4 bases, in that order; junction bases with no gene match: 3. The CDR3 covers 15 residues. CDR3 in DNA: TGTGCCAGCAGTCCCGGACTAGCGGGAGGAGAGACCCAGTACTTC. This gives the protein CASSPGLAGGETQYF.

This rearrangement joins TRBV7-2 to TRBJ1-2, with D possibly TRBD1 on 5 matching bases. The CDR3 sequence is 17 residues long. The germline V gene has CDR1 SGHTA and CDR2 FQGNSA. Trimming removed 1 base at V and 4 bases at J, with 19 bases between. The CDR3 nucleotides read TGTGCCAGCAGCTTAGGTCAGGGTGGGAGACGGACCTATGGCTACACCTTC. Amino acid sequence: CASSLGQGGRRTYGYTF.

This clone was counted between two and nine times. The chain is built from TRBV4-3 and TRBJ2-2; the match to TRBD2 covers 8 bases. The junction had 4 bases not matched to a gene; V was cut back by 0 bases and J by 1 base. This CDR3 contains 17 residues. Germline loops: CDR1 LGHNA, CDR2 YSLEER. The CDR3 region is CASSQDRAGGNTGELFF. The CDR3, as DNA: TGCGCCAGCAGCCAAGATCGGGCGGGAGGGAACACCGGGGAGCTGTTTTTT.

The chain couples TRBV7-3 to TRBJ1-5; D might be TRBD1 (6 bases). Trimming took off 4 bases at V and 4 bases at J, with 14 bases between the two ends. CDR1 is SGHTA and CDR2 is FQGTGA in the germline V gene. The CDR3 contains 15 residues. The CDR3 region is CASSSAGQGNQPQHF. In nucleotides, the CDR3 is TGTGCCAGCAGCTCAGCGGGACAAGGAAATCAGCCCCAGCATTTT.

J is TRBJ2-7 and V is TRBV10-3; TRBD1 is a possible D gene (5 bases). This CDR3 has 14 amino acids. Per germline, CDR1 ENHRY and CDR2 SYGVKD. V was cut by 2 bases and J by 2 bases, with 10 bases left in between. This chain's CDR3 is CAISEPGITYEQYF. As DNA, the CDR3 is TGTGCCATCAGTGAGCCAGGGATAACCTACGAGCAGTACTTC.

The rearrangement uses TRBV7-2 and TRBJ1-1; D is unresolved. Germline CDR1 SGHTA, CDR2 FQGNSA. Between the trimmed V and J ends, which lost 3 bases and 2 bases, there was a span of 13 bases. The CDR3 has 15 amino acids. The CDR3 sequence is CASSFAYSRNTEAFF. The DNA for the CDR3 is TGTGCCAGCAGCTTTGCGTACTCCCGCAACACTGAAGCTTTCTTT.

For the CDR3, the DNA is TGTGCCAGCAGCTCAACGACGGACCTTGAAGCTTTCTTT. Translation: CASSSTTDLEAFF. The V and J genes are TRBV28 and TRBJ1-1; no clear D. Germline CDR1 and CDR2: MDHEN and SYDVKM. The length of the CDR3 is 13 residues. The ends were cut back, 6 bases at V and 7 bases at J, with 15 bases in the middle.

The table lists this clone with a count of one. This sequence joins TRBV6-5 and TRBJ2-7, with 8 bases identical to TRBD1. Trimming at V came to 2 bases and at J to 2 bases, leaving 8 bases not matched to a gene. CDR3 size: 16 residues. From germline, CDR1 is MNHEY and CDR2 SVGAGI. The CDR3 spells CASSYTWTGPTYEQYF. The CDR3, as DNA: TGTGCCAGCAGTTACACCTGGACAGGGCCTACCTACGAGCAGTACTTC.

This chain connects TRBV28 to TRBJ2-5; 12 bases align to TRBD2. This CDR3 is built from 16 residues. With 6 bases clipped from V and 3 bases from J, the junction kept 8 bases outside the gene matches. From germline, CDR1 is MDHEN and CDR2 SYDVKM. CDR3 region: CASRPTSGRGKETQYF. CDR3 nucleotide sequence: TGTGCCAGCAGACCGACTAGCGGGAGAGGGAAAGAGACCCAGTACTTC.

As for this clone: The sample holds other DNA sequences that translate to the same CDR3. This chain joins TRBV10-1 and TRBJ2-2; tentatively, D is TRBD1 (6 bases). Germline CDR1 is WNHNN and CDR2 is SYGVQD (reference sequence). Trimming took 6 bases from V and 2 from J, leaving 10 bases between them. The CDR3 has 14 amino acids. The CDR3 reads CASRQGRNTGELFF. The CDR3 DNA sequence: TGCGCCAGCAGACAGGGTCGTAACACCGGGGAGCTGTTTTTT.

This clone showed up just once. The V and J genes are TRBV4-2 and TRBJ2-7; D ambiguous. The CDR3 contains 15 residues. Trimming pared 0 bases from V and 2 bases from J, leaving 11 bases between. Looked up from germline, CDR1 is LGHNA and CDR2 is YNFKEQ. The CDR3 loop reads CASSQEEGTTYEQYF. The CDR3 nucleotides are TGTGCCAGCAGCCAAGAGGAAGGAACTACCTACGAGCAGTACTTC.

The rearrangement joins TRBV4-2 to TRBJ2-2, with 11 nucleotides matching TRBD2. The CDR3 is 18 amino acids. V shed 0 bases, J shed 4 bases, and the junction held 7 bases outside the gene matches. The germline gives CDR1 LGHNA, CDR2 YNFKEQ. CDR3 DNA sequence: TGTGCCAGCAGCCAAGACCTGTTAGCGGGAGGGGGCACCGGGGAGCTGTTTTTT. Its translation: CASSQDLLAGGGTGELFF.

The chain is built from TRBV4-2 and TRBJ1-4; D is possibly TRBD1 (5 bases). This CDR3 is 18 amino acids long. Trimming removed 1 base from V and 2 bases from J, with 17 bases in between. The germline V gene has CDR1 LGHNA and CDR2 YNFKEQ. In nucleotides, the CDR3 is TGTGCCAGCAGCCAAGTAAATGAGGGGATGGTTACTAATGAAAAACTGTTTTTT. It encodes CASSQVNEGMVTNEKLFF.

The gene calls are TRBV5-1 and TRBJ2-2; unclear D gene. The CDR3 sequence is 14 residues long. With 0 bases removed from V and 2 bases from J, the gap between germline ends came to 5 bases. CDR1 and CDR2 (germline): SGHRS, YFSETQ. This CDR3 reads CASSLVPNTGELFF. As DNA, the CDR3 is TGCGCCAGCAGCTTGGTGCCCAACACCGGGGAGCTGTTTTTT.

This clone came up once. The chain joins TRBV11-2 to TRBJ1-2; tentative D call: TRBD1 (5 bases). This CDR3 comprises 14 residues. The V gene lost 5 bases and the J gene lost 7 bases, with 17 bases spanning the gap. Germline values: CDR1 SGHAT, CDR2 FQNNGV. CDR3 DNA sequence: TGTGCCAGCAGCGGAGATGGTTGGGGGAGTGGCTACACCTTC. Translated: CASSGDGWGSGYTF.

The V call is TRBV11-2, the J call TRBJ1-5; D is undetermined. Deletions cut 4 bases from V and 1 base from J, with 5 bases between. CDR1 and CDR2 from the germline V gene are SGHAT and FQNNGV. CDR3 length equals 13 residues. CDR3 amino acids: CASSSSSNQPQHF. CDR3 DNA sequence: TGTGCCAGCAGCTCAAGCAGCAATCAGCCCCAGCATTTT.